The 20 T cell receptor beta chains listed next were all sequenced from one sample in a study of a mutant IDH1 vaccine in newly diagnosed glioma. Here immunoSEQ multiplex PCR was the method, and the copy in TCRdb shows in-frame clones only, minus some. The sample lists under 80,000 clones, about 86% occurring once. Time point specified: baseline, week 1 (first vaccination visit). Treatment denoted: pre-vaccination baseline after standard-of-care therapy. Sample: PBMCs, taken from a glioma patient treated with radiotherapy, temozolomide or both. The source of these receptors is a man aged 25 to 40 with glioma.

V gene TRBV11-3 combines with J gene TRBJ2-5; weak D call: TRBD2 (6 bases). Germline V gene data show CDR1 as SGHNT and CDR2 as YENEEA. Trimming cost V 5 bases and J 3 bases, with 16 bases left between them. This CDR3 is built from 15 residues. CDR3 loop: CASSPGTGGEETQYF. The CDR3 DNA sequence: TGTGCCAGCAGCCCGGGGACCGGGGGAGAAGAGACCCAGTACTTC.

The V and J genes are TRBV4-1 and TRBJ1-5; TRBD1 is a possible D gene (6 bases). Germline CDR1 and CDR2: MGHRA and YSYEKL. V was shortened by 0 bases and J by 6 bases, with 15 bases between the two germline ends. The CDR3 has 16 residues. The CDR3 region has the DNA TGCGCCAGCAGCCAAGATCAATACGGGGGCAGTCAGCCCCAGCATTTT. It yields the protein CASSQDQYGGSQPQHF.

This rearrangement joins TRBV6-5 to TRBJ1-5, with D possibly being TRBD1 (5 bases). This CDR3 is 14 amino acids long. The germline CDR1 and CDR2 sequences are MNHEY and SVGAGI. The V end lost 6 bases, the J end lost 5 bases, and 14 bases lay between the germline ends. The CDR3 DNA is TGTGCCAGCAGCAGGACTGTGGGGGATCAGCCCCAGCATTTT. Protein product: CASSRTVGDQPQHF.

This chain's CDR3 is CASRKGSGNQPQHF. The CDR3 coding sequence is TGCGCCAGTCGGAAAGGGAGCGGCAATCAGCCCCAGCATTTT. The chain carries TRBV5-1 and TRBJ1-5; D not resolved. Trimming cost V 8 bases and J 2 bases, with 14 bases left between them. CDR1 and CDR2 (germline): SGHRS, YFSETQ. The length of the CDR3 is 14 residues.

V usage is TRBV19 and J usage is TRBJ2-3; 14 bases line up with TRBD2. Germline CDR1 is LNHDA and CDR2 is SQIVND (reference sequence). J gave up 0 bases and V 4 bases, and 3 bases lay outside the gene matches. The CDR3 has 17 amino acids. The chain's CDR3 is CASSSRTSGGSTDTQYF. The CDR3 DNA is TGTGCCAGTAGTAGTCGGACTAGCGGGGGGAGCACAGATACGCAGTATTTT.

The rearrangement joins TRBV18 to TRBJ2-5, with D perhaps matching TRBD1 (5 bases). The closer fit of TRBJ2-7 to the DNA end suggests the J call may be wrong. This CDR3 region has 16 residues. CDR1 and CDR2 from the germline V gene are KGHSH and LQKENI. The CDR3 DNA reads as TGTGCCAGCTCACCACCTTGGGGTAAGGGGATATACGAGCAGTACTTC. Residues: CASSPPWGKGIYEQYF.

Comments on this clone: At one of its ends the junction is not consistent with the germline gene, which may arise from a read error. The rearrangement uses TRBV13 and TRBJ2-3, with TRBD2 matching over 10 bases. This CDR3 is 15 amino acids long. Looked up from germline, CDR1 is PRHDT and CDR2 is FYEKMQ (reference sequence). The CDR3 sequence is CTSSSSGGGTDTQYF. For the CDR3, the DNA is TGTACCAGCAGCTCTAGCGGGGGTGGCACAGATACGCAGTATTTT.

To note about this clone: One junction end disagrees with the germline gene, perhaps due to a read error. The chain is built from TRBV7-6 and TRBJ1-1; D remains ambiguous. Germline V gene lookup returns CDR1 SGHVS and CDR2 FNYEAQ. The CDR3 is 14 amino acids. CDR3 residues: CASSPADGNAEAFF. The CDR3 bases are TGTGCCAGCAGCCCGGCGGACGGGAACGCTGAAGCTTTCTTT. Full variable domain (rest looked up from reference TRBV7-6 and TRBJ1-1): GAGVSQSPRYKVTKRGQDVALRCDPISGHVSLYWYRQALGQGPEFLTYFNYEAQQDKSGLPNDRFSAERPEGSISTLTIQRTEQRDSAMYRCASSPADGNAEAFFGQGTRLTVV.

The V gene is TRBV13, the J gene TRBJ2-7, with D perhaps TRBD2 (5 bases). The CDR3 has 12 residues. Germline lookup yields CDR1 PRHDT and CDR2 FYEKMQ (reference sequence). Trimming took 5 bases from V and 2 from J, leaving 7 bases between them. CDR3 in DNA: TGTGCCAGCAGCGCGGGCCCCTACGAGCAGTACTTC. It translates to CASSAGPYEQYF. Together with reference TRBV13 and TRBJ2-7, the CDR3 gives the full variable domain: AAGVIQSPRHLIKEKRETATLKCYPIPRHDTVYWYQQGPGQDPQFLISFYEKMQSDKGSIPDRFSAQQFSDYHSELNMSSLELGDSALYFCASSAGPYEQYFGPGTRLTVT.

The gene calls are TRBV2 and TRBJ1-1; 9 bases line up with TRBD1. The V gene end was trimmed by 6 bases and the J gene end by 7 bases; junction bases not matched to a gene: 3. The CDR3 sequence is 12 residues long. Germline V gene data show CDR1 as SNHLY and CDR2 as FYNNEI. The CDR3 DNA follows: TGTGCCAGCAGCCGGGACAGGGATGAAGCTTTCTTT. Its translation: CASSRDRDEAFF.

CDR3 residues: CASSLLGQTQYF. In DNA, the CDR3 is TGTGCCAGCAGTTTATTGGGACAGACGCAGTATTTT. This chain joins TRBV27 and TRBJ2-3; the match to TRBD1 covers 7 bases. This CDR3 region has 12 residues. CDR1 and CDR2 (germline): MNHEY, SMNVEV (reference sequence). The junction had 1 base not matched to a gene; V was cut back by 1 base and J by 9 bases.

This clone was seen only once. The V gene is TRBV2, the J gene TRBJ2-3, with 10 bases matching TRBD2. The ends lost 6 bases at V and 0 bases at J; junction bases unmatched: 3. The CDR3 contains 15 residues. CDR1 and CDR2 from the germline V gene are SNHLY and FYNNEI. The CDR3 region has the DNA TGTGCCAGCAGCGGACTAGCGGATAGCACAGATACGCAGTATTTT. Its translation is CASSGLADSTDTQYF.

The genes are TRBV18 and TRBJ1-4, with 7 bases identical to TRBD1. Germline V gene sequence: CDR1 KGHSH, CDR2 LQKENI. The CDR3 is 17 residues long. J lost 0 bases, V lost 0 bases, and 4 bases had no gene match. The CDR3 nucleotides are TGTGCCAGCTCACCACCGGGACAGAGTGCAACTAATGAAAAACTGTTTTTT. Encoded protein: CASSPPGQSATNEKLFF.

The chain couples TRBV2 to TRBJ1-2; a weak D match, TRBD1 (6 bases). The CDR3 is 12 residues long. V shed 4 bases and J shed 6 bases, with 9 bases lying between them. Germline CDR1 is SNHLY and CDR2 is FYNNEI. The CDR3: CASSANRDGYTF. The CDR3 DNA sequence: TGTGCCAGCAGTGCGAACAGGGATGGCTACACCTTC.

The chain employs TRBV18 and TRBJ2-5; perhaps TRBD1 as D (5 bases). This CDR3 region has 14 residues. Trimming stripped 3 bases from V and 1 base from J, with 9 bases between. The germline gives CDR1 KGHSH, CDR2 LQKENI. CDR3 DNA sequence: TGTGCCAGCTCACCCCAGGGTATCCAAGAGACCCAGTACTTC. It codes for CASSPQGIQETQYF. Drawing the rest from reference TRBV18 and TRBJ2-5, the complete variable domain is NAGVMQNPRHLVRRRGQEARLRCSPMKGHSHVYWYRQLPEEGLKFMVYLQKENIIDESGMPKERFSAEFPKEGPSILRIQQVVRGDSAAYFCASSPQGIQETQYFGPGTRLLVL.

This clone has more than one count but fewer than ten. Sequence at one end of the junction differs from germline and may be a read error. The chain links TRBV5-5 to TRBJ1-1; D uncertain. CDR1 SGHKS and CDR2 YYEKEE come from the germline V gene (reference sequence). The CDR3 totals 12 residues. The CDR3 DNA is TGTGCCAGCAGCTATGGGAACGCTGAAGCTTTCTTT. This encodes CASSYGNAEAFF.

This clone is a singleton in its sample. The genes are TRBV19 and TRBJ2-7, with D tentatively TRBD1 (5 bases). The germline gives CDR1 LNHDA, CDR2 SQIVND (reference sequence). The CDR3 totals 13 residues. V gave up 6 bases and J gave up 6 bases, with 15 bases separating them. In nucleotides, the CDR3 is TGTGCCAGTAGGGGGCAGGGATTAAGCGAGCAGTACTTC. Translated, it gives CASRGQGLSEQYF. Combining the CDR3 with reference TRBV19 and TRBJ2-7 gives the whole variable domain DGGITQSPKYLFRKEGQNVTLSCEQNLNHDAMYWYRQDPGQGLRLIYYSQIVNDFQKGDIAEGYSVSREKKESFPLTVTSAQKNPTAFYLCASRGQGLSEQYFGPGTRLTVT.

The chain is built from TRBV5-5 and TRBJ2-4; 8 bases map to TRBD1. The length of the CDR3 is 16 residues. Per the germline V gene, CDR1 is SGHKS and CDR2 is YYEKEE (reference sequence). After removal of 2 bases from V and 0 bases from J, the junction contained 4 bases not matched to a gene. CDR3 protein: CASSFRQGSAKNIQYF. The DNA for the CDR3 is TGTGCCAGCAGCTTCCGACAGGGGTCAGCCAAAAACATTCAGTACTTC.

The chain uses TRBV5-1 and TRBJ2-2; tentatively, D is TRBD1 or TRBD2 (6 bases each). V shed 9 bases and J shed 6 bases, with 24 bases lying between them. CDR3 length equals 16 residues. Germline loops: CDR1 SGHRS, CDR2 YFSETQ. In DNA, the CDR3 is TGCGCCACCATGGACGGCGGAGGGGGGTTGGCCGGGGAGCTGTTTTTT. Protein: CATMDGGGGLAGELFF.

The V call is TRBV28, the J call TRBJ1-1; D remains unclear. This CDR3 contains 11 residues. The ends were cut back, 3 bases at V and 10 bases at J, with 9 bases in the middle. In germline, CDR1 is MDHEN, CDR2 SYDVKM. CDR3: CASSFSSGAFF. The CDR3, as DNA: TGTGCCAGCAGTTTCTCCAGCGGAGCTTTCTTT.